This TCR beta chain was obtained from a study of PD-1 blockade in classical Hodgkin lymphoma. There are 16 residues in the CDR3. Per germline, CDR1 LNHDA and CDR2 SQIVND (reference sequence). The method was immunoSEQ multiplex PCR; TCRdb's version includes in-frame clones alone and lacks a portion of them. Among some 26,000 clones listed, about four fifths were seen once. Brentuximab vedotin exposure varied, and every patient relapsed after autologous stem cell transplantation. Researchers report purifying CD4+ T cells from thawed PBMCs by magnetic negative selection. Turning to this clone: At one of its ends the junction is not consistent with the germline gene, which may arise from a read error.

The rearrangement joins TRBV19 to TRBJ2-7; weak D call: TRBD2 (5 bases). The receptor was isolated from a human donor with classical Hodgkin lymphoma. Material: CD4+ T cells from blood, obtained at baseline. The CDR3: CASSVEQSGVGYEQYF. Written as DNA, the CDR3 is TGTGCCAGTAGTGTAGAACAGTCCGGGGTGGGTTACGAGCAGTACTTC.